This passage covers 5 T cell receptor beta chains from one sample sequenced in a study of cytomegalovirus exposure and HLA in healthy donors. With 60 Vbeta and 13 Jbeta primers, the PCR was carried out. This table comes from immunoSEQ multiplex PCR, and its TCRdb copy is limited to in-frame clones, with some not included. The sample has hundreds of thousands of clones, around 80% seen once. Sequenced material: PBMCs. These receptor sequences come from a man in his forties in good health and CMV-seronegative.

V is TRBV2 and J is TRBJ1-6; unclear D gene. V was cut by 4 bases and J by 7 bases, with 20 bases left in between. Germline CDR1 is SNHLY and CDR2 is FYNNEI. This CDR3 spans 17 amino acids. The CDR3 DNA follows: TGTGCCAGCAGTGCCCTCCCGGTCACAACTAGCAATTCACCCCTCCACTTT. This translates into CASSALPVTTSNSPLHF.

The rearrangement links TRBV7-8 to TRBJ2-7, with D perhaps TRBD1 (6 bases). CDR3 size: 15 residues. Deletions cut 5 bases from V and 2 bases from J, with 16 bases between. Germline CDR1 SGHVS, CDR2 FQNEAQ. CDR3 in DNA: TGTGCCAGCAGCGAACTAGGGGGAGATCCCTACGAGCAGTACTTC. It specifies CASSELGGDPYEQYF.

The chain is built from TRBV7-8 and TRBJ1-6; 7 nucleotides match TRBD1. Germline V gene lookup returns CDR1 SGHVS and CDR2 FQNEAQ. After removal of 5 bases from V and 5 bases from J, the junction contained 3 bases not matched to a gene. This CDR3 spans 14 amino acids. The CDR3 DNA follows: TGTGCCAGCAGCGCCGACAGGGATAATTCACCCCTCCACTTT. It specifies CASSADRDNSPLHF.

The chain carries TRBV18 and TRBJ1-3; D call uncertain. Trimming removed 5 bases from V and 2 bases from J, with 7 bases in between. CDR3 length: 13 amino acids. Germline CDR1 is KGHSH and CDR2 is LQKENI. The DNA of the CDR3 is TGTGCCAGCTCAAGCGGGGCTGGAAACACCATATATTTT. This codes for CASSSGAGNTIYF.

This clone was detected only once. The chain links TRBV28 to TRBJ1-3, with 7 bases lining up with TRBD1. The CDR3 runs to 15 residues. Trimming at V came to 3 bases and at J to 3 bases, leaving 5 bases not matched to a gene. CDR1 is MDHEN, CDR2 SYDVKM, per germline. CDR3 region: CASSLGAGGGNTIYF. In DNA form, the CDR3 reads TGTGCCAGCAGTTTGGGTGCAGGGGGTGGAAACACCATATATTTT.